This TCR beta chain was captured by sequencing in a study of control samples from healthy donors and cancer patients. V gave up 0 bases and J gave up 7 bases; unmatched junction bases: 16. The germline CDR1 and CDR2 sequences are LNHDA and SQIVND (reference sequence). The CDR3 has 19 residues. TCRdb's copy holds only in-frame clones and misses some; the assay was immunoSEQ multiplex PCR. The sample carries tens of thousands of clones, about nine tenths recorded once. The rearrangement joins TRBV19 to TRBJ2-1; TRBD2 agrees at 9 bases. The clonotype originates from a man over 45 with lung cancer. The sequenced sample consisted of PBMCs. Here the CDR3 reads CASSIDTEVAGAPWNEQFF. CDR3 coding DNA: TGTGCCAGTAGTATAGATACGGAAGTAGCGGGGGCCCCGTGGAATGAGCAGTTCTTC.